These 14 T cell receptor beta chains were all obtained from the same sample, sequenced in a study of T cell clonality in common variable immunodeficiency. Profiled with immunoSEQ multiplex PCR; TCRdb holds only in-frame clones, not every one. The specimen has approximately 58,000 clones, none found just once. Sequencing input: peripheral blood mononuclear cells. These receptors were collected from a person between 18 and 75 years old in good health.

This clone was detected many times. The read ends 3 residues shy of where the CDR3 ends; the end is completed using the germline J gene. The chain joins TRBV7-2 to TRBJ2-7; 8 positions agree with TRBD2. This CDR3 is 14 amino acids long. V was clipped by 0 bases and J by 6 bases; unmatched bases: 4. From germline, CDR1 is SGHTA and CDR2 FQGNSA. The CDR3 protein is CASSLASGTSEQYF. The CDR3 DNA, read in part, is TGTGCCAGCAGCTTAGCTAGCGGGACTTCCGAG. The full variable domain, rest sourced from reference TRBV7-2 and TRBJ2-7, is GAGVSQSPSNKVTEKGKDVELRCDPISGHTALYWYRQSLGQGLEFLIYFQGNSAPDKSGLPSDRFSAERTGGSVSTLTIQRTQQEDSAVYLCASSLASGTSEQYFGPGTRLTVT.

This clone was detected many times. CDR3: CASTQDRGTSNQPQHF. CDR3 DNA, as far as it was read: TGTGCCAGTACCCAGGACAGGGGAACTAGCAATCAGCCC. The chain couples TRBV19 to TRBJ1-5; 9 nucleotides agree with TRBD1. The read terminates 3 residues before the CDR3 end, so the remaining end is supplied by the germline J gene. The CDR3 totals 16 residues. The germline CDR1 and CDR2 sequences are LNHDA and SQIVND (reference sequence). The V gene end was trimmed by 7 bases and the J gene end by 0 bases; junction bases not matched to a gene: 7.

This clone was recorded at least ten times. From the germline J gene comes the end of the CDR3, since the read stops 3 residues before it. The rearrangement links TRBV20-1 to TRBJ2-2; D remains ambiguous. Germline V gene data show CDR1 as DFQATT and CDR2 as SNEGSKA (reference sequence). The CDR3 length is 13 residues. V lost 2 bases and J 2 bases, leaving 6 bases between the germline ends. The part of the CDR3 DNA that was read is TGCAGTGCTAGATCTATAAACACCGGGGAG. Encoded protein: CSARSINTGE. The full CDR3 protein reads CSARSINTGELFF.

This clone appeared many times. The sequenced fragment ends 3 residues before the CDR3 boundary, so the rest is inferred from the germline J gene. The chain joins TRBV6-2 or TRBV6-3 to TRBJ2-3; TRBD2 agrees at 10 bases. Germline CDR1 MNHEY, CDR2 SVGEGT. The CDR3 runs 16 residues. V trimming: 6 bases; J trimming: 1 base; junction bases outside the gene matches: 7. The CDR3 is CASRASGRSGTDTQYF. The DNA read from the CDR3 is TGTGCCAGCAGGGCTAGCGGGAGATCAGGCACAGATACG.

This clone was seen ten or more times. The observed sequence ends 3 residues before the CDR3 terminus, with the missing tail filled in from the germline J gene. The chain carries TRBV19 and TRBJ2-7, with D tentatively TRBD1 (6 bases). The CDR3 contains 14 residues. V lost 5 bases and J lost 2, with 13 bases in between. In germline, CDR1 is LNHDA, CDR2 SQIVND (reference sequence). The sequenced CDR3 bases are TGTGCCAGTAGTCGGGACACAGGGACCTACGAG. It translates to CASSRDTGTYE. In full, the CDR3 is CASSRDTGTYEQYF.

This clone was counted many times. With the read ending 3 residues before the CDR3 end, the germline J gene is used to fill in that end. V and J are TRBV6-1 and TRBJ2-3, with unresolved D. The length of the CDR3 is 15 residues. V was pared by 2 bases and J by 2 bases, with 11 bases between. Germline V gene data show CDR1 as MNHNS and CDR2 as SASEGT. CDR3 bases read: TGTGCCAGCAGTGAATGGGCAGGCTACACAGATACG. Translating gives CASSEWAGYTDT. The entire CDR3 protein reads CASSEWAGYTDTQYF.

There are many counts of this clone. The read falls 3 residues short of the CDR3 end, and the missing part is taken from the germline J gene. The gene calls are TRBV7-9 and TRBJ2-5, with D possibly TRBD1 on 5 matching bases. V lost 1 base, J lost 0 bases, and 9 bases lay in between. The CDR3 is 15 amino acids. Per germline, CDR1 SEHNR and CDR2 FQNEAQ (reference sequence). CDR3 DNA, as far as it was read: TGTGCCAGCAGCTTAGGGACAAAATACCAAGAGACC. This translates into CASSLGTKYQET. The CDR3 in full is CASSLGTKYQETQYF.

This clone showed up many times. The CDR3 DNA, read in part, is TGCAGTGCTAGAGGACAGGGGGCGTTTGATGGC. Translation: CSARGQGAFDG. The entire CDR3 protein is CSARGQGAFDGYTF. The chain links TRBV20-1 to TRBJ1-2; the match to TRBD1 covers 10 bases. The read finishes 3 residues shy of the CDR3 end, and the germline J gene is used to complete it. The CDR3 is 14 amino acids. Germline loops: CDR1 DFQATT, CDR2 SNEGSKA (reference sequence). V lost 1 base to trimming and J lost 6 bases; unmatched junction nucleotides: 5.

This clone was seen ten or more times. The CDR3 is cut off 3 residues early in the read; its end comes from the germline J gene. This chain joins TRBV5-1 and TRBJ2-3; D remains unclear. Per germline, CDR1 SGHRS and CDR2 YFSETQ. Trimming cost V 4 bases and J 5 bases, with 11 bases left between them. This CDR3 contains 13 residues. This chain's CDR3 is CASSTYQVDTQYF. The covered CDR3 bases are TGCGCCAGCAGCACCTATCAGGTAGATACG.

This clone appeared many times. The read falls 3 residues short of the CDR3 end, and the missing part is taken from the germline J gene. The V call is TRBV5-5, the J call TRBJ1-1; D gene ambiguous. The CDR3 contains 14 residues. Germline lookup yields CDR1 SGHKS and CDR2 YYEKEE (reference sequence). V dropped 0 bases and J dropped 6 bases, with 12 bases sitting between them. CDR3 bases read: TGTGCCAGCAGCTTGGGGGTACAGTCATCTGAA. Its protein product is CASSLGVQSSE. The entire CDR3 protein is CASSLGVQSSEAFF.

This clone occurred many times. With the read ending 3 residues before the CDR3 end, the germline J gene is used to fill in that end. The V gene is TRBV9, the J gene TRBJ2-5; 8 bases line up with TRBD1. The germline CDR1 and CDR2 sequences are SGDLS and YYNGEE. Unmatched junction bases numbered 3, after V lost 2 bases and J lost 0 bases. The CDR3 contains 15 residues. The part of the CDR3 DNA that was read is TGTGCCAGCAGCGTTATGACAGGGGACCAAGAGACC. Translating gives CASSVMTGDQET. The complete CDR3 protein is CASSVMTGDQETQYF.

This clone was recorded at least ten times. The read terminates 3 residues ahead of where the CDR3 ends, so the germline J gene completes it. This rearrangement joins TRBV19 to TRBJ2-3; weak D call: TRBD1 (6 bases). Germline CDR1 is LNHDA and CDR2 is SQIVND (reference sequence). The length of the CDR3 is 14 residues. Trimming stripped 3 bases from V and 4 bases from J, with 11 bases between. CDR3 bases read: TGTGCCAGTAGTATCGGGACAAGACCAGATACG. Encoded protein: CASSIGTRPDT. The entire CDR3 sequence reads CASSIGTRPDTQYF.

At least ten counts were recorded for this clone. The missing CDR3 end, 3 residues past where the read stops, is filled in from the germline J gene. The chain recombines TRBV18 with TRBJ2-1, with 7 bases lining up with TRBD2. The trim removed 6 bases at V and 4 bases at J, leaving 6 bases unmatched. The CDR3 spans 14 residues. Per germline, CDR1 KGHSH and CDR2 LQKENI. The CDR3 DNA, read in part, is TGTGCCAGCTCCTCGGGGGGAATGTACAATGAG. Residues: CASSSGGMYNE. The CDR3 in full is CASSSGGMYNEQFF.

To note about this clone: This specimen includes other DNA sequences encoding the same CDR3. The sequenced part of the CDR3 DNA is TGTGCCAGCAGCCTAAGCGGGAGCGTCGATTACGAG. As protein: CASSLSGSVDYE. The full CDR3 protein is CASSLSGSVDYEQYF. The J gene is TRBJ2-7, the V gene TRBV7-2, with TRBD2 matching 8 bases. From the germline J gene comes the end of the CDR3, since the read stops 3 residues before it. The V segment lost 5 bases and the J segment 4 bases; nucleotides outside the gene matches: 10. This CDR3 is 15 amino acids long. In germline, CDR1 is SGHTA, CDR2 FQGNSA.